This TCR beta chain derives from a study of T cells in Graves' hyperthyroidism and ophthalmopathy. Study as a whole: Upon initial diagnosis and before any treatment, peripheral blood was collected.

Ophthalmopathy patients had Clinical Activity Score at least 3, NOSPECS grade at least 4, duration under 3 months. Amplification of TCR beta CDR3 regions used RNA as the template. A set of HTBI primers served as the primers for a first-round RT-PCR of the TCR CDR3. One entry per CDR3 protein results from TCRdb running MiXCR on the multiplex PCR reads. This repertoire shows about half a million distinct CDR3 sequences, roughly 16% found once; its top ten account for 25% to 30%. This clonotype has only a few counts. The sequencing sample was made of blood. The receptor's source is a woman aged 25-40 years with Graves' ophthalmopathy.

The CDR3 here is CASSQGRRDLVSYEQYF. The CDR3, as DNA: TGTGCCAGCAGCCAAGGCCGCCGGGACTTAGTTTCTTACGAGCAGTACTTC. The J gene is TRBJ2-7, the V gene TRBV3-1, with D possibly TRBD2 on 6 matching bases. The CDR3 contains 17 residues. The germline V gene has CDR1 LGHDT and CDR2 YNNKEL (reference sequence). With 1 base removed from V and 4 bases from J, the gap between germline ends came to 20 bases.